This T cell receptor (beta chain) was recovered during a study of blood T cells in healthy people across ages. Germline assignment: CDR1 SGHTS and CDR2 YDEGEE. This CDR3 has 16 amino acids. V shed 4 bases and J shed 8 bases, with 22 bases lying between them. Then a second PCR, running about 6 to 12 cycles, was carried out with a sample-barcoded 5' primer and a J-beta primer mix. TCRdb re-analysed the 5' RACE reads in MiXCR, keeping a single row per CDR3 protein. Altogether some 1,000,000 distinct CDR3 sequences are present, about 25% being singletons, with the ten largest covering less than 0.75%. The sample holds a few counts of this clonotype. The data also belong to a second study, concerning T cells of mothers and their children.

The clonotype was recovered from a girl aged 2 to 9 in good health. The sample was blood. J is TRBJ2-1 and V is TRBV5-8; D is unclear. The CDR3 region has the DNA TGTGCCAGCAGCCAGTCGGCGCCAACCCTTCCGGATGAGCAGTTCTTC. It codes for CASSQSAPTLPDEQFF.